This T cell receptor (beta chain) was observed in a study of molecular identifiers for immune sequencing clone quantification. Study summary: Four portions were sequenced after RNA from roughly 21,000 or 96,000 naive CD8 cells was split five ways in replicates.

Notes on the study in general: Over 97% of effector molecules, but under 1% in naive cells, were held by clones with more than 20 RNA copies. Amid over 900,000 naive cells, spiked Jurkat TCR RNA from one cell was reportedly still detectable.

This clonotype was detected a few times. Its target is unknown. TCRdb ran MiXCR on the PCR reads and lists one entry per CDR3 protein. This table holds some 650,000 distinct CDR3 sequences, less than 20% found once. The sequenced material came from naive CD8+ T cells from blood, with Jurkat cell RNA spiked in. Sample subset: FACS-sorted CD8+CD4-CCR7+CD45RA+ naive T cells. This clonotype was obtained from a human donor in good health. Some libraries in this study had Jurkat cell RNA spiked in.

Written as DNA, the CDR3 is TGTGCCAGCAGCTTAGAGGGGGGGCCGCTCCCGTCCTACGAGCAGTACTTC. Protein sequence: CASSLEGGPLPSYEQYF. The chain links TRBV7-6 to TRBJ2-7; D perhaps matches TRBD2 (7 bases). The ends were cut back, 1 base at V and 1 base at J, with 17 bases in the middle. The CDR3 has 17 residues. The germline gives CDR1 SGHVS, CDR2 FNYEAQ.